A selection of T cell receptor beta chains follows, all from one sample in a study of PD-L1 blockade in urothelial cancer. Method: immunoSEQ multiplex PCR; TCRdb's copy keeps in-frame clones and lacks some. The data show 83,000 or so clones, 83% seen once. The starting material was PBMCs, obtained around atezolizumab (anti-PD-L1) treatment. The source is a man in his sixties or seventies with urothelial cancer. Each CDR3 is given with its conserved first and last residue. The D gene is left open where the match is weak. Clone sizes are given selectively: once, few, many, or a class where the clone is expanded.

V: TRBV18
D: NA
size: NA
J: TRBJ2-3
DNA: TGTGCCAGCTCACCGCAAGGGACAAGCTACACAGATACGCAGTATTTT
CDR3: CASSPQGTSYTDTQYF

V: TRBV5-6
D: NA
size: NA
J: TRBJ1-5
DNA: TGTGCCAGCAGCTTGGGAGGATGGGAGGGCAGCAATCAGCCCCAGCATTTT
CDR3: CASSLGGWEGSNQPQHF

V: TRBV7-3
D: NA
size: NA
J: TRBJ1-6
DNA: TGTGCCAGCAGCTTAGACATTAATTCACCCCTCCACTTT
CDR3: CASSLDINSPLHF

V: TRBV11-2
D: NA
size: NA
J: TRBJ2-7
DNA: TGTGCCAGCAGCTTAGGAACTGTTTTACTCGAGCAGTACTTC
CDR3: CASSLGTVLLEQYF

V: TRBV25-1
D: TRBD1
size: NA
J: TRBJ1-4
DNA: TGTGCCAGCAGGGACAGGGGAGGAGAAAAACTGTTTTTT
CDR3: CASRDRGGEKLFF

V: TRBV7-2
D: NA
size: NA
J: TRBJ2-5
DNA: TGTGCCAGCAGCCCGCAGCTTGGAGGGACAGAGACCCAGTACTTC
CDR3: CASSPQLGGTETQYF

V: TRBV9
D: NA
size: once
J: TRBJ1-1
DNA: TGTGCCAGCAGCACTCGGGCGAATCCGGGGGGGAACACTGAAGCTTTCTTT
CDR3: CASSTRANPGGNTEAFF

V: TRBV25-1
D: NA
size: NA
J: TRBJ2-5
DNA: TGTGCCAGCAGTGATGCCGCTGAGCACCAAGAGACCCAGTACTTC
CDR3: CASSDAAEHQETQYF

V: TRBV7-8
D: NA
size: NA
J: TRBJ1-1
DNA: TGTGCCAGCAGCTTAGACAGGGCGGGCACTGAAGCTTTCTTT
CDR3: CASSLDRAGTEAFF

V: TRBV5-1
D: NA
size: NA
J: TRBJ2-5
DNA: TGCGCCAGCAGCTTGGTAGGGAGGGGGGAGACCCAGTACTTC
CDR3: CASSLVGRGETQYF

V: TRBV30
D: NA
size: NA
J: TRBJ1-2
DNA: TGTGCCTGGAGTATGACCCTAGGTGGCTACACCTTC
CDR3: CAWSMTLGGYTF